Below, one T cell receptor (beta chain) is given with its context. TCRdb's copy holds only in-frame clones and misses some; the assay was immunoSEQ multiplex PCR. Altogether about 150,000 clones are present, approximately 84% being singletons, with the ten largest covering 7.5% to 8.5%. The data were taken from a study of blood T cell repertoires in COVID-19. Background on the study: There were acute and convalescent COVID-19 samples, and they came from the United States, Italy and Spain. T cells, B-cell-depleted T cells, or PBMCs provided the cDNA or gDNA that served as material.

The V and J ends lost 5 bases and 14 bases, in that order; junction bases with no gene match: 11. The germline gives CDR1 SGHTA, CDR2 FQGTGA. This CDR3 has 13 residues. The receptor was derived from a woman aged 55-69 years with COVID-19, enrolled during active disease. Sequencing was performed on peripheral blood. This sequence joins TRBV7-3 and TRBJ2-1; 8 nucleotides match TRBD2. DNA of the CDR3: TGTGCCAGCAGCCAGAATACGGGCGGGGGGAAGTTCTTC. Amino acid sequence: CASSQNTGGGKFF.